The clone carrying this TCR beta chain has a handful of counts. This entry is derived from a study of PD-L1 blockade in urothelial cancer. Diagnoses among patients were locally advanced or metastatic urothelial carcinoma. Sequencing was performed with immunoSEQ multiplex PCR; in TCRdb, only in-frame clones are kept and a portion is missing. The profile shows approximately 100,000 clones, roughly nine tenths of them singletons. The CDR3 loop spans 16 amino acids. Germline CDR1 is MNHEY and CDR2 is SMNVEV (reference sequence). V was pared by 8 bases and J by 7 bases, with 11 bases of the junction left unmatched.

This sequence was found in a woman over 75 with urothelial cancer. This specimen was PBMCs, taken around atezolizumab (anti-PD-L1) treatment. The gene calls are TRBV27 and TRBJ2-1, with TRBD2 identical over 13 bases. The chain's CDR3 is CASRRAGTSGTNEQFF. In nucleotides, the CDR3 is TGTGCCAGCCGCCGTGCCGGGACTAGCGGGACGAATGAGCAGTTCTTC.